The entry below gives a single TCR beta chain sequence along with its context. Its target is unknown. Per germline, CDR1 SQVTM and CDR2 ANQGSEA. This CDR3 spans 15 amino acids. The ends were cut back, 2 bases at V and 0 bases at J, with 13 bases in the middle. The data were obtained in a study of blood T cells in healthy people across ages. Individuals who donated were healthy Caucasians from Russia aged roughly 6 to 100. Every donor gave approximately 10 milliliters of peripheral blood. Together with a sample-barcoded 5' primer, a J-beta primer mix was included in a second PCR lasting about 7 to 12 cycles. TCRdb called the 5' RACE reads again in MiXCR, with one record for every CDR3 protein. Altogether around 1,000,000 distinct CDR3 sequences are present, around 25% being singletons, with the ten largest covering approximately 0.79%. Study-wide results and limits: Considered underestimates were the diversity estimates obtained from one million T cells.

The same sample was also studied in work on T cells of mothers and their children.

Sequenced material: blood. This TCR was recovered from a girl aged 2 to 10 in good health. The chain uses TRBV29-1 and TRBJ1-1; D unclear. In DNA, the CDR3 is TGCAGCGTTGAACCCAGGCTCTTCATGAACACTGAAGCTTTCTTT. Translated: CSVEPRLFMNTEAFF. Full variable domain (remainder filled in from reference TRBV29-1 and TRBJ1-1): SAVISQKPSRDICQRGTSLTIQCQVDSQVTMMFWYRQQPGQSLTLIATANQGSEATYESGFVIDKFPISRPNLTFSTLTVSNMSPEDSSIYLCSVEPRLFMNTEAFFGQGTRLTVV.